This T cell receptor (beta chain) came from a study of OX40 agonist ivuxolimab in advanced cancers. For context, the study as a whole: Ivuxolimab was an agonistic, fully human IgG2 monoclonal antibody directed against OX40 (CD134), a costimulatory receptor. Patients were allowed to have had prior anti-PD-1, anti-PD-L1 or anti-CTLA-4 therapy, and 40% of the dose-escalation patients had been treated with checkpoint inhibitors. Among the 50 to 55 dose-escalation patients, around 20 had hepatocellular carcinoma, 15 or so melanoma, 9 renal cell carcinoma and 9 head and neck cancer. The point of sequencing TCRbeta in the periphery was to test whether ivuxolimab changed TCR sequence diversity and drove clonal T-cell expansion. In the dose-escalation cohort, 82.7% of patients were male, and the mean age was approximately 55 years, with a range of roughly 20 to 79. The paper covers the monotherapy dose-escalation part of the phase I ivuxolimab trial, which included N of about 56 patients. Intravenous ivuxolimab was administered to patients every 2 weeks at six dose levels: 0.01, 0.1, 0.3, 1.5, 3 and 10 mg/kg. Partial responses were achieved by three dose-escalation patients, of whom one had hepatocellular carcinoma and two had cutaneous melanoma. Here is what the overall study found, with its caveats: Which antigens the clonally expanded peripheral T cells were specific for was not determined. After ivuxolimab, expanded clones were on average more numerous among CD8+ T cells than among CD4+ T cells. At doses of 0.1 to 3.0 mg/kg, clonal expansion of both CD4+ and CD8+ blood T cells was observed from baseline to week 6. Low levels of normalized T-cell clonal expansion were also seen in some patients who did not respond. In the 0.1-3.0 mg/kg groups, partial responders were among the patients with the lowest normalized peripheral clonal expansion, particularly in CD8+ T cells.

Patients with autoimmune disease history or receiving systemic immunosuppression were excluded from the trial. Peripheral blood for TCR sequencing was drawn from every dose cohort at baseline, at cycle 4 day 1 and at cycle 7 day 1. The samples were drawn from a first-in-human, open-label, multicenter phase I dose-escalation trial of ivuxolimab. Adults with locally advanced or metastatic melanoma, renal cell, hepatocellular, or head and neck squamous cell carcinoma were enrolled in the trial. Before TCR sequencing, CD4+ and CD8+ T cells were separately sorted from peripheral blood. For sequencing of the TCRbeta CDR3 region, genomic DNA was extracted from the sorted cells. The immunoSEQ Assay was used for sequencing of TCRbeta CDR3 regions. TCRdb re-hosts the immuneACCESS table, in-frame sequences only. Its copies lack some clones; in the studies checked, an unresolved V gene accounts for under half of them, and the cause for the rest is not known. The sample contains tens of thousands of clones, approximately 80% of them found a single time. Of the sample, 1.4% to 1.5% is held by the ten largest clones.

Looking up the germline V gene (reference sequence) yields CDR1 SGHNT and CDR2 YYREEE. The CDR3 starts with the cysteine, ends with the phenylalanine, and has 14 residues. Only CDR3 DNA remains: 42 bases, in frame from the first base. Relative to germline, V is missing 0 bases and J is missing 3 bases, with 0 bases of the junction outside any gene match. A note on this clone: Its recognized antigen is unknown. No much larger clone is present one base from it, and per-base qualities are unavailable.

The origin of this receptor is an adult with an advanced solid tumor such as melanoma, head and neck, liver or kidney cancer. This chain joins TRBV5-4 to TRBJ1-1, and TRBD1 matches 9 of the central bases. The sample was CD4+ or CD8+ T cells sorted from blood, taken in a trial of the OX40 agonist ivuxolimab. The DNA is TGTGCCAGCAGCTTGGGGACAGGGGACACTGAAGCTTTCTTT. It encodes CASSLGTGDTEAFF.